This is a list of T cell receptor beta chains from one sample in a study of a mutant IDH1 vaccine in newly diagnosed glioma. No cognate antigen is known for these TCRs. The protocol was immunoSEQ multiplex PCR, while the TCRdb copy is restricted to in-frame clones and leaves out a portion. This repertoire shows tens of thousands of clones, about 71% found once; its top ten account for 5.3%. Here the sequenced sample was PBMCs, taken from a glioma patient whose treatment included an IDH1 peptide vaccine. Every receptor here comes from a man over 45 with glioma. The CDR3 runs from the conserved cysteine through the conserved F or W. A D gene is named only where the DNA matches it firmly. Some rows have no size entry. The others give once, few or many, or a class for an expanded clone.

CDR3	DNA	D	V	J	size
CASSYRKGSTDQPQHF	TGTGCCAGCAGTTACAGGAAAGGGTCCACGGATCAGCCCCAGCATTTT	NA	TRBV6-6	TRBJ1-5	NA
CASAGRGGFANEQFF	TGTGCCAGCGCTGGGCGGGGGGGTTTTGCCAATGAGCAGTTCTTC	TRBD2	TRBV27	TRBJ2-1	NA
CAWRWGGEETQYF	TGTGCCTGGAGGTGGGGGGGGGAAGAGACCCAGTACTTC	TRBD2	TRBV30	TRBJ2-5	NA
CASSKAPLEQPQHF	TGTGCCAGCAGCAAAGCGCCCCTGGAACAGCCCCAGCATTTT	NA	TRBV21-1	TRBJ1-5	few
CAISDRREAFF	TGTGCCATCAGTGACAGGAGGGAAGCTTTCTTT	NA	TRBV10-3	TRBJ1-1	NA
CATSRADRVGEKLFF	TGTGCCACCAGCAGAGCGGACAGGGTGGGTGAAAAACTGTTTTTT	TRBD1	TRBV15	TRBJ1-4	NA
CASSGNSGANVLTF	TGTGCCAGCAGCGGCAACTCTGGGGCCAACGTCCTGACTTTC	NA	TRBV7-6	TRBJ2-6	NA
CASSLGQGIAYEQYF	TGTGCCAGCAGTTTAGGACAGGGGATCGCCTACGAGCAGTACTTC	TRBD1	TRBV28	TRBJ2-7	NA
CASSSGTWGYTF	TGTGCCAGCAGCTCAGGGACCTGGGGCTACACCTTC	NA	TRBV5-6	TRBJ1-2	NA
CASSRYTGETEAFF	TGTGCCAGCAGCCGTTACACGGGGGAAACTGAAGCTTTCTTT	NA	TRBV9	TRBJ1-1	NA
CASSLDWGQPQHF	TGTGCCAGCAGCCTGGACTGGGGTCAGCCCCAGCATTTT	NA	TRBV7-3	TRBJ1-5	few
CASSVGQNYEQYF	TGTGCCAGCAGCGTAGGACAGAACTACGAGCAGTACTTC	NA	TRBV9	TRBJ2-7	NA
CAISDTRDNNEQYF	TGTGCCATCAGTGACACCCGGGACAATAACGAGCAGTACTTC	NA	TRBV10-3	TRBJ2-7	NA
CASSSLQAMNTEAFF	TGCGCCAGCAGCTCTCTACAGGCTATGAACACTGAAGCTTTCTTT	NA	TRBV5-1	TRBJ1-1	NA
CASSLFPGAYEQYF	TGTGCCAGCAGCTTATTTCCGGGGGCCTACGAGCAGTACTTC	NA	TRBV11-1	TRBJ2-7	NA
CASSSDTGETQYF	TGTGCCAGCAGTTCTGACACTGGGGAGACCCAGTACTTC	NA	TRBV6-4	TRBJ2-5	NA
CASSYRGNTEAFF	TGTGCCAGCAGCTACAGGGGCAACACTGAAGCTTTCTTT	TRBD1	TRBV7-9	TRBJ1-1	NA
CASSRPGQGAWGAEAFF	TGTGCCAGCAGCCGTCCGGGACAGGGCGCCTGGGGAGCTGAAGCTTTCTTT	TRBD1	TRBV4-2	TRBJ1-1	few
CASKGGLSGEQYF	TGTGCCAGCAAGGGGGGGCTCTCGGGCGAACAGTACTTC	NA	TRBV2	TRBJ2-7	NA
CSVGQGITGELFF	TGCAGCGTGGGACAGGGGATCACCGGGGAGCTGTTTTTT	TRBD1	TRBV29-1	TRBJ2-2	NA
CASSEAGRDAKLFF	TGTGCCAGCAGTGAAGCGGGCAGGGATGCAAAACTGTTTTTT	NA	TRBV6-1	TRBJ1-4	once
CASSATGAGTEAFF	TGTGCCAGCAGCGCCACAGGGGCGGGGACTGAAGCTTTCTTT	TRBD1	TRBV7-9	TRBJ1-1	NA
CASSSRQGNYGYTF	TGCGCCAGCAGCTCCCGACAGGGCAACTATGGCTACACCTTC	TRBD1	TRBV5-1	TRBJ1-2	NA
CASSPGGGTEAFF	TGTGCCAGCAGCCCGGGGGGTGGGACTGAAGCTTTCTTT	NA	TRBV7-9	TRBJ1-1	NA
CASSQGTRDTGELFF	TGCGCCAGCAGCCAGGGGACTAGGGACACCGGGGAGCTGTTTTTT	TRBD2	TRBV5-1	TRBJ2-2	NA
CASSSGRGGYTF	TGCGCCAGCAGCTCGGGACGAGGTGGCTACACCTTC	NA	TRBV5-1	TRBJ1-2	NA
CSVHLEVAFF	TGCAGCGTTCATCTCGAGGTGGCTTTCTTT	NA	TRBV29-1	TRBJ1-1	NA
CASSLPGITEAFF	TGTGCCAGCAGTTTACCTGGGATCACTGAAGCTTTCTTT	NA	TRBV27	TRBJ1-1	NA
CASSLEFSQFF	TGTGCCAGCAGCTTAGAGTTCTCGCAGTTCTTC	NA	TRBV7-2	TRBJ2-1	NA
CASSTRQGSGEQYF	TGTGCCAGCAGTACCCGACAGGGGTCGGGCGAGCAGTACTTC	TRBD1	TRBV28	TRBJ2-7	NA
CASSHYQGYGYTF	TGTGCCAGCAGTCATTATCAGGGATATGGCTACACCTTC	NA	TRBV6-1	TRBJ1-2	NA
CASSASDRVGTEAFF	TGTGCCAGCAGTGCTTCGGACAGGGTCGGAACTGAAGCTTTCTTT	TRBD1	TRBV6-1	TRBJ1-1	NA
CASSLAGQPGSYGYTF	TGTGCCAGCAGCTTGGCTGGACAGCCCGGGAGCTATGGCTACACCTTC	NA	TRBV7-8	TRBJ1-2	NA
CASSPSTGGFRYNEQFF	TGTGCCAGCAGTCCCTCGACAGGGGGTTTTCGCTACAATGAGCAGTTCTTC	TRBD1	TRBV27	TRBJ2-1	NA
CATSPRQGGETQYF	TGTGCCACCTCCCCCAGGCAGGGGGGCGAGACCCAGTACTTC	NA	TRBV6-1	TRBJ2-5	NA
CAWSVQNSLNTEAFF	TGTGCCTGGAGTGTACAAAACAGCTTGAACACTGAAGCTTTCTTT	NA	TRBV30	TRBJ1-1	NA
CASSLPAQIKQYF	TGTGCCAGTAGTTTACCAGCACAGATAAAGCAGTATTTT	NA	TRBV19	TRBJ2-3	NA
CASSLGTEDGYTF	TGTGCCAGCAGCTTAGGGACAGAAGATGGCTACACCTTC	NA	TRBV7-8	TRBJ1-2	NA
CASSLPGGRAEAFF	TGTGCCAGCAGCTTGCCAGGGGGCAGGGCTGAAGCTTTCTTT	TRBD1	TRBV7-2	TRBJ1-1	once
CAWRNRGGNSPLHF	TGTGCCTGGAGGAACAGGGGAGGGAATTCACCCCTCCACTTT	TRBD1	TRBV30	TRBJ1-6	few
CASSFLGGAGVGANVLTF	TGTGCCAGCAGCTTTCTCGGAGGGGCGGGAGTTGGGGCCAACGTCCTGACTTTC	TRBD2	TRBV5-4	TRBJ2-6	NA
CAISDMGAGDDTQYF	TGTGCCATCAGTGATATGGGCGCGGGGGACGATACGCAGTATTTT	TRBD2	TRBV10-3	TRBJ2-3	NA
CAWRGDGPEAFF	TGTGCCTGGAGGGGGGACGGCCCTGAAGCTTTCTTT	NA	TRBV30	TRBJ1-1	few
CASSQDGGTGANEQYF	TGTGCCAGCAGCCAAGATGGAGGGACAGGGGCGAACGAGCAGTACTTC	TRBD1	TRBV14	TRBJ2-7	NA
CASDRGRGGYTF	TGTGCCTCGGACAGGGGGCGAGGTGGCTACACCTTC	TRBD1	TRBV30	TRBJ1-2	NA
CASSWTDYNEQFF	TGTGCCAGCAGTTGGACAGACTACAATGAGCAGTTCTTC	NA	TRBV6-5	TRBJ2-1	NA
CAWSVLGPNRGYEQYF	TGTGCCTGGAGTGTGCTTGGCCCTAACAGGGGCTACGAGCAGTACTTC	TRBD1	TRBV30	TRBJ2-7	NA
CASSLAGGRLSGNTIYF	TGTGCCAGCAGCTTGGCCGGGGGACGCCTCTCTGGAAACACCATATATTTT	NA	TRBV5-4	TRBJ1-3	NA
CASSMKVSYEQYF	TGTGCCAGCAGTATGAAAGTCTCCTACGAGCAGTACTTC	NA	TRBV2	TRBJ2-7	NA
CASSSAQLAGVTEELFF	TGTGCCAGCAGCTCGGCGCAACTAGCGGGGGTCACCGAGGAGCTGTTTTTT	TRBD2	TRBV7-9	TRBJ2-2	NA
CAWRPPVVVSYEQYF	TGTGCCTGGAGACCCCCAGTGGTGGTCAGCTACGAGCAGTACTTC	NA	TRBV30	TRBJ2-7	few
CASSGGRQGGGEKLFF	TGTGCCAGCAGCGGGGGGAGACAGGGTGGGGGAGAAAAACTGTTTTTT	TRBD1	TRBV7-2	TRBJ1-4	NA
CASSLWGLASADTQYF	TGTGCCAGCAGCTTATGGGGACTAGCGTCAGCAGATACGCAGTATTTT	TRBD2	TRBV7-9	TRBJ2-3	NA